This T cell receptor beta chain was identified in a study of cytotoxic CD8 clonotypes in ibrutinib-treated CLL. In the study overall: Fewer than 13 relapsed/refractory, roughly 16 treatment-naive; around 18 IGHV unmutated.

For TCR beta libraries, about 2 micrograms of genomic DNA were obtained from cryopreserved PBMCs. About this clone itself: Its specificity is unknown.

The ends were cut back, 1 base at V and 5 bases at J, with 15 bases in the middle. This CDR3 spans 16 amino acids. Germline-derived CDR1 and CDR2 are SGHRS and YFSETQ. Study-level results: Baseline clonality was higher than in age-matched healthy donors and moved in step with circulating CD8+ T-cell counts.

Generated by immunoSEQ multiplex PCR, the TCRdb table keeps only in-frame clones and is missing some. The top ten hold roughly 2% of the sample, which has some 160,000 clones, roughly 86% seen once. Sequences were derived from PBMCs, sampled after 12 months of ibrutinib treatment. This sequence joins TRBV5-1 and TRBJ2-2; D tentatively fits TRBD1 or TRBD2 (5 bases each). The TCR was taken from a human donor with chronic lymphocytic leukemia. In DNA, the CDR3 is TGCGCCAGCAGCTTGTTGAGGGACCGAAGAACCGGGGAGCTGTTTTTT. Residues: CASSLLRDRRTGELFF.